Included here is one TCR beta chain sequence, with context. Its specificity is not known. The CDR3 sequence is 16 residues long. Per germline, CDR1 SGHDT and CDR2 YYEEEE. V was clipped by 3 bases and J by 7 bases; unmatched bases: 4. The data originate from a study of beta chain features in type 1 diabetes. The authors took one heparinised blood draw, averaging approximately 0.12 L, from each donor. TCRB transcripts that were expressed got sequenced, as all of the isolated RNA had been reverse transcribed. Mean read depth for naive, central memory and regulatory T cell samples was around 3.8 million reads. Repertoires were generated with immunoSEQ multiplex PCR, while TCRdb's copy carries only in-frame clones and drops some. The data show some 25,000 clones, roughly three fifths seen once. Notes on the study in general: Shorter TCRB CDR3s, moderately but significantly so, marked every one of the four CD4+ subsets in Type 1 diabetes patients. Reduced insertions and increased deletions marked VDJ junctions in type 1 diabetes patients.

The chain links TRBV5-6 to TRBJ2-2; the match to TRBD2 covers 15 bases. This clonotype originated in a woman aged 18-29 years with type 1 diabetes. Specimen: Tregs from blood. CDR3 residues: CASSWGLAGGNGELFF. The CDR3 DNA sequence: TGTGCCAGCAGCTGGGGACTAGCGGGAGGTAACGGGGAGCTGTTTTTT. The variable domain in full, completed from reference TRBV5-6 and TRBJ2-2, reads DAGVTQSPTHLIKTRGQQVTLRCSPKSGHDTVSWYQQALGQGPQFIFQYYEEEERQRGNFPDRFSGHQFPNYSSELNVNALLLGDSALYLCASSWGLAGGNGELFFGEGSRLTVL.